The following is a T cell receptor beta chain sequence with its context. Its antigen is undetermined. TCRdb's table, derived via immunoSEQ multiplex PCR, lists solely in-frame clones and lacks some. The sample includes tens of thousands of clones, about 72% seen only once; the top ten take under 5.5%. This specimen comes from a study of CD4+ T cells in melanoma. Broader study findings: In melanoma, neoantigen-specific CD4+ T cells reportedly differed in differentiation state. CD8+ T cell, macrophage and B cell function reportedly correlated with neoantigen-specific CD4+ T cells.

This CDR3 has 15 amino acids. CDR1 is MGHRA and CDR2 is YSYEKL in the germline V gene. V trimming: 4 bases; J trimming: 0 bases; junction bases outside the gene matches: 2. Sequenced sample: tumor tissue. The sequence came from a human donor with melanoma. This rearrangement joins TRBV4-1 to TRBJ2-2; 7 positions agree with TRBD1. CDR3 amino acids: CASSPTGSNTGELFF. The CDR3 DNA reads TGCGCCAGCAGCCCGACAGGGTCGAACACCGGGGAGCTGTTTTTT.